This entry describes one T cell receptor beta chain. Its antigen is not known. The junction departs from germline at one end; a sequencing error may be responsible. Alongside a J-beta primer mix, a sample-barcoded 5' primer served in a second PCR lasting roughly 6 to 12 cycles. TCRdb re-called the 5' RACE reads with MiXCR, one entry per CDR3 protein. Here the sample spans approximately 900,000 distinct CDR3 sequences, 25% to 30% being singletons. The data derive from a study of blood T cells in healthy people across ages. Overall study results and limits: Fewer expanded clones and more diversity marked long-lived versus aged donors. Expanded clonotype shifts may have been confounded, as the donors had an unknown CMV status.

The CDR3 spans 18 residues. CDR1 and CDR2 (germline): MNHEY, SVGAGI. The same data also contributed to another study, on T cells of mothers and their children. From that paper: Over 8 million TCR beta CDR3 reads were obtained from each mother, and 2.5 million to 3.5 million from each child. The overlap seen between related mothers and children slightly exceeded that of unrelated pairs, though not significantly.

The receptor was isolated from a woman between 35 and 50 years old in good health. The chain is built from TRBV6-5 and TRBJ1-5, with a possible D match to TRBD1 (5 bases). The sequencing input was blood. The CDR3 region has the DNA TGTGCCAGCAGTTACTCTTTACCAGGGAACAGTAGCAATCACCCCCAGCATTTT. It is translated as CASSYSLPGNSSNHPQHF.